Following are 8 T cell receptor beta chains from one sample sequenced in a study of blood T cell repertoires in COVID-19. Method: immunoSEQ multiplex PCR; TCRdb's copy keeps in-frame clones and lacks some. The data hold around 130,000 clones, with 75% to 85% observed a single time. Sequencing was done on a sample of peripheral blood. The source of these receptors is a man aged 45-60 years with acute or convalescent COVID-19.

The V and J genes are TRBV20-1 and TRBJ2-2, with a possible D match to TRBD2 (5 bases). CDR1 is DFQATT and CDR2 is SNEGSKA in the germline V gene (reference sequence). Trimming left V 3 bases short and J 7 bases short, with 12 bases between. This CDR3 spans 13 amino acids. In nucleotides, the CDR3 is TGCAGTGCTAGTAGGACTGCAAACGGGGAGCTGTTTTTT. This translates into CSASRTANGELFF.

The table lists this clone with a count of one. This rearrangement joins TRBV6-5 to TRBJ1-1; a weak D match, TRBD1 (6 bases). The V gene lost 0 bases and the J gene lost 6 bases, with 11 bases spanning the gap. The CDR3 is made up of 14 amino acids. Germline values: CDR1 MNHEY, CDR2 SVGAGI. This chain's CDR3 is CASSYSSGAAEAFF. DNA of the CDR3: TGTGCCAGCAGTTACTCCTCAGGGGCAGCTGAAGCTTTCTTT.

This chain links TRBV9 with TRBJ1-1, with D maybe TRBD1 (6 bases). The CDR3 has 13 amino acids. The germline CDR1 and CDR2 sequences are SGDLS and YYNGEE. With 3 bases removed from V and 7 bases from J, the gap between germline ends came to 13 bases. The CDR3 here is CASSAPRQVEAFF. The CDR3 DNA follows: TGTGCCAGCAGCGCCCCCCGACAGGTTGAAGCTTTCTTT.

This chain uses TRBV27 with TRBJ1-6; 7 nucleotides line up with TRBD1. Trimming took 0 bases from V and 6 from J; bases not matched to a gene: 5. CDR3 size: 16 residues. Germline values: CDR1 MNHEY, CDR2 SMNVEV (reference sequence). The CDR3 DNA sequence: TGTGCCAGCAGTTTATCCAAGGGGGCAGGTAATTCACCCCTCCACTTT. Translated: CASSLSKGAGNSPLHF.

This clone was observed a handful of times. This chain joins TRBV6-1 and TRBJ2-1; TRBD2 might be the D (6 bases). Germline-derived CDR1 and CDR2 are MNHNS and SASEGT. There are 16 residues in the CDR3. V lost 0 bases to trimming and J lost 4 bases, with 13 bases between them. This CDR3 is CASSEAGGGSYNEQFF. The CDR3 DNA is TGTGCCAGCAGTGAAGCGGGCGGAGGGAGTTACAATGAGCAGTTCTTC.

This chain joins TRBV11-3 and TRBJ2-1, with D perhaps TRBD2 (6 bases). Trimming took 4 bases from V and 9 from J, leaving 13 bases between them. The CDR3 is 13 residues long. CDR1 and CDR2 from the germline V gene are SGHNT and YENEEA. CDR3 DNA sequence: TGTGCCAGCAGCTGGGGGACTTCCACTGAGCAGTTCTTC. Amino acid sequence: CASSWGTSTEQFF.

This chain uses TRBV30 with TRBJ1-6; tentative D call: TRBD1 (6 bases). V lost 3 bases, J lost 7 bases, and 7 bases lay in between. CDR3 length: 12 residues. Germline V gene data show CDR1 as GTSNPN and CDR2 as SVGIG (reference sequence). DNA of the CDR3: TGTGCCTGGAGAGGGACAAATTCACCCCTCCACTTT. Its protein is CAWRGTNSPLHF.

This rearrangement joins TRBV6-5 to TRBJ2-1; 9 bases line up with TRBD1. This CDR3 spans 12 amino acids. Germline lookup yields CDR1 MNHEY and CDR2 SVGAGI. Trimming cost V 8 bases and J 10 bases; bases outside gene matches: 6. Written as DNA, the CDR3 is TGTGCCAGCTCCGGGACAGGGCACGAGCAGTTCTTC. Protein: CASSGTGHEQFF.